This T cell receptor (beta chain) was sequenced for a study of shared clonotypes between healthy human individuals. Overall study findings and caveats: Compared with memory subsets, naive subsets generally had larger estimated richness.

With regard to this clone: The antigen is not known.

An even split of each subset's genomic DNA across several immunoSEQ plates was performed. The input for sorted-subset replicate PCRs was about 210 ng DNA, 25,000 to 35,000 T cell genomes. Here immunoSEQ multiplex PCR was the method, and the copy in TCRdb shows in-frame clones only, minus some. This table holds around 700,000 clones, 73% found once. Adult Caucasians living in Nashville, Tennessee made up all of the donors. Germline V gives CDR1 WNHNN, CDR2 SYGVQD (reference sequence). This CDR3 spans 14 amino acids. Trimming removed 6 bases from V and 5 bases from J, with 13 bases in between. Sequencing was performed on memory CD4+ T cells sorted from blood. Subset: CD45RA-negative fraction. The chain carries TRBV10-1 and TRBJ2-2; no firm D call. This sequence originates from a woman in her thirties in good health. DNA for the CDR3: TGCGCCAGCAGACCCCTCTCTGGTACCGGGGAGCTGTTTTTT. Translated, it gives CASRPLSGTGELFF.